This T cell receptor (beta chain) was obtained from a study of identifying expanded T cells in peripheral blood. General observations from the study: Across healthy donors, higher total template counts meant significantly greater roughly 2-week count variance. Technical replicates showed around 1.2 changed clones; two weeks roughly 16; four weeks 19.

As to this clone: Its target is unknown.

Collection occurred without any documented infections or immune events in donors. TCRdb's copy holds only in-frame clones and misses some; the assay was immunoSEQ multiplex PCR. This sample has 75,000 to 95,000 clones; more than 75% occur once, and the top ten carry around 4.3%. Trimming removed 7 bases from V and 5 bases from J, with 16 bases in between. The germline CDR1 and CDR2 sequences are SGHRS and YFSETQ. The CDR3 covers 13 residues. Material for sequencing was blood. This receptor was obtained from a person between 18 and 70 years old in good health. V usage is TRBV5-1 and J usage is TRBJ2-7; D ambiguous. The CDR3 nucleotides are TGCGCCAGCGGGCCCACAGACTGGAACGAGCAGTACTTC. Its translation: CASGPTDWNEQYF.